The TCR beta chain described here comes from a study of control samples from healthy donors and cancer patients (dated by TCRdb to 2019 to 2021). Points on this clone: What antigen it recognizes has not been identified. Qualities for individual bases were not recorded, and no much larger clone is one base off.

The library was made by the immunoSEQ multiplex PCR assay. TCRdb took over this immuneACCESS table, retaining in-frame rearrangements with V and J assigned. Such tables are incomplete; in checked studies, under half of the missing clones stem from an unresolved V gene, and the remainder is unexplained. Present in this sample are 100,000 to 120,000 clones, roughly four fifths of which were seen just once. The ten largest make up roughly an eighth of the sample. Taken from the germline V gene, the CDR1 and CDR2 loops are SGDLS and YYNGEE. V is pared back by 1 base and J by 0 bases, with 10 bases lying between the germline termini. The CDR3 spans 16 residues, from the cysteine through the phenylalanine. Only the CDR3 DNA is retained, 48 bases long and in frame from the first base.

The sequence is built from TRBV9 and TRBJ1-4; confidence is insufficient to name the D gene. The receptor's source is a woman aged 45 to 65 in good health. Input material: blood. The CDR3 in this case is CASSVSPAATNEKLFF. The sequenced DNA is TGTGCCAGCAGCGTAAGCCCTGCTGCAACTAATGAAAAACTGTTTTTT. Joined to the reference TRBV9 and TRBJ1-4 proteins, this CDR3 gives the full variable domain: DSGVTQTPKHLITATGQRVTLRCSPRSGDLSVYWYQQSLDQGLQFLIQYYNGEERAKGNILERFSAQQFPDLHSELNLSSLELGDSALYFCASSVSPAATNEKLFFGSGTQLSVL.